A selection of T cell receptor beta chains follows, all from one sample in a study of OX40 agonist ivuxolimab in advanced cancers. Profiled with immunoSEQ multiplex PCR; TCRdb holds only in-frame clones, not every one. The data hold 45,000 to 55,000 clones, with about 80% observed a single time. The sequencing here drew on CD4+ or CD8+ T cells sorted from blood, taken in a trial of the OX40 agonist ivuxolimab. Receptors were obtained from an adult with an advanced solid tumor such as melanoma, head and neck, liver or kidney cancer. Each CDR3 is given with its conserved first and last residue. The order of the fields is clone size, V gene, D gene, J gene, CDR3 DNA, CDR3 protein. The D gene is left open where the match is weak. Clone size is shown for a subset of rows, as once, few, many or a class of expanded clone.

>NA|TRBV7-6|TRBD1|TRBJ2-2
TGTGCCAGCAGCTCTTCGGACAGGGGGGCCGGGGAGCTGTTTTTT
CASSSSDRGAGELFF
>once|TRBV4-1|TRBD1|TRBJ1-5
TGCGCCAGCAGCCAAGAACTCGGTCGGACAGGGGGCAACAGAGGCAATCAGCCCCAGCATTTT
CASSQELGRTGGNRGNQPQHF
>NA|TRBV10-3|NA|TRBJ1-1
TGTGCCATCGCTCGCCAGGAAGGCACTGAAGCTTTCTTT
CAIARQEGTEAFF
>NA|TRBV30|NA|TRBJ2-7
TGTGCCTGGAGAGCATACAGTGAGTTAGAGCAGTACTTC
CAWRAYSELEQYF
>once|TRBV4-1|TRBD1|TRBJ2-1
TGCGCCAGCAGCCAAACGACAGGGGACAATGAGCAGTTCTTC
CASSQTTGDNEQFF
>NA|TRBV5-1|NA|TRBJ2-3
TGCGCCAGCAGCTTGCCGGGGGGCACAGATACGCAGTATTTT
CASSLPGGTDTQYF
>NA|TRBV7-6|TRBD2|TRBJ2-2
TGTGCCAGCACCTTGGGGGAGGGAACCGGGGAGCTGTTTTTT
CASTLGEGTGELFF
>once|TRBV7-2|NA|TRBJ2-3
TGTGCCAGCAGCCGGGGACTTGACACGCAGTATTTT
CASSRGLDTQYF
>NA|TRBV11-2|NA|TRBJ2-7
TGTGCCAGCAGCCATGAACCGGGAAATTCAGCCGAGCAGTACTTC
CASSHEPGNSAEQYF
>NA|TRBV27|NA|TRBJ2-6
TGTGCCAGCAGTTGGACCGGGACCTTCTCTGGGGCCAACGTCCTGACTTTC
CASSWTGTFSGANVLTF
>NA|TRBV5-1|NA|TRBJ1-1
TGCGCCAGCAGCTTGGCTGCGGGCCACACTGAAGCTTTCTTT
CASSLAAGHTEAFF
>NA|TRBV28|TRBD1|TRBJ1-6
TGTGCCAGCAGTTACCGACAGGGGGGGGATAATTCACCCCTCCACTTT
CASSYRQGGDNSPLHF
>NA|TRBV7-8|NA|TRBJ2-2
TGTGCCAGCAGCTTAGAAGGGAAGCTAGCCGGGGAGCTGTTTTTT
CASSLEGKLAGELFF
>NA|TRBV30|NA|TRBJ1-1
TGTGCCTGGAGTCCGGGGGCTGAAGCTTTCTTT
CAWSPGAEAFF
>NA|TRBV4-3|NA|TRBJ2-1
TGCGCCAGCAGCCACGCCCCTGGTGAGGGCCGTAGTGAGCAGTTCTTC
CASSHAPGEGRSEQFF
>NA|TRBV6-6|NA|TRBJ1-1
TGTGCCAGCAGTTTGGGGCCAAACACTGAAGCTTTCTTT
CASSLGPNTEAFF
>NA|TRBV10-3|NA|TRBJ2-3
TGTGCCATCAGTGAGTCGGTCGCGCAGGGAAGGCTCCGCACAGATACGCAGTATTTT
CAISESVAQGRLRTDTQYF
>NA|TRBV19|TRBD1|TRBJ1-5
TGTGCCAGTAGTATTCCGGGACAGCCTAATCAGCCCCAGCATTTT
CASSIPGQPNQPQHF
>NA|TRBV5-4|NA|TRBJ2-6
TGTGCCAGCAGCTTGCCTGGGGCCAACGTCCTGACTTTC
CASSLPGANVLTF
>NA|TRBV11-2|TRBD1|TRBJ2-1
TGTGCCAGCAGCTCAATTAAACAGGGGAGTGAGCAGTTCTTC
CASSSIKQGSEQFF
>NA|TRBV30|NA|TRBJ2-5
TGTGCCTGGGCCCGACAGATACAAGAGACCCAGTACTTC
CAWARQIQETQYF